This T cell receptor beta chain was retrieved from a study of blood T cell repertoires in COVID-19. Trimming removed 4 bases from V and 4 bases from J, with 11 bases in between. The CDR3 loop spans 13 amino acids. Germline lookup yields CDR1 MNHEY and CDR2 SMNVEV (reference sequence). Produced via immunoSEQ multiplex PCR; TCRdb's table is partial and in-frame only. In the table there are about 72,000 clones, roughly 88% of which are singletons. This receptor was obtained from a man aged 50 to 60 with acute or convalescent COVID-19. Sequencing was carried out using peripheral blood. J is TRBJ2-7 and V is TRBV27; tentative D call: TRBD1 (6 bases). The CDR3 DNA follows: TGTGCCAGCAGTTGGCAGGGGACGTACGAGCAGTACTTC. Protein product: CASSWQGTYEQYF.